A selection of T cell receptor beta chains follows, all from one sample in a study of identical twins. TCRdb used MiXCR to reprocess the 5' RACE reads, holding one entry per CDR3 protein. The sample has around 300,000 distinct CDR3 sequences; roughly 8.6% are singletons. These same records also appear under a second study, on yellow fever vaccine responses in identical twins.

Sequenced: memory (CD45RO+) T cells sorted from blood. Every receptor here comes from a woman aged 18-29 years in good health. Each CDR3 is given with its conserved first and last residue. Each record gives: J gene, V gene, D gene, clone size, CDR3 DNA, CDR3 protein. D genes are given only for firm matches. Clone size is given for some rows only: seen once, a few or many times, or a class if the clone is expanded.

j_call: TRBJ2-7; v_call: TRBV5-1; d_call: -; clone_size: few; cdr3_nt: TGCGCCAGCAGCCCGGATATCGGGAATTCCTACGAGCAGTACTTC; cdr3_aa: CASSPDIGNSYEQYF
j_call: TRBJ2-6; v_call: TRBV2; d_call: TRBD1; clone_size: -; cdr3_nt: TGTGCCAGCGGAATCCGACAGGGGATTTTTTCTGGGGCCAACGTCCTGACTTTC; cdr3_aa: CASGIRQGIFSGANVLTF
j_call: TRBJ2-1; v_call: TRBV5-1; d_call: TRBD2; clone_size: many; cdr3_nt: TGCGCCAGCAGCTTGGCTTTACTAGCGGGAGAAAGGGGCTCCTACAATGAGCAGTTCTTC; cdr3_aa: CASSLALLAGERGSYNEQFF
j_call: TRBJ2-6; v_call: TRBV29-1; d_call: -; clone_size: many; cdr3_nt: TGCAGCGTTGGACTCTCTGGGGCCAACGTCCTGACTTTC; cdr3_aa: CSVGLSGANVLTF
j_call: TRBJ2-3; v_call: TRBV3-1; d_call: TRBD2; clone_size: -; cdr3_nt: TGTGCCAGCAGCCAAGGAATGGCGGGGGGGAAGTCAGATACGCAGTATTTT; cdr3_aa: CASSQGMAGGKSDTQYF
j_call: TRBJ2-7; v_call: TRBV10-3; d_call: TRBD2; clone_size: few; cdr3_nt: TGTGCCATCAGAAGAAGCGGGAGAGGGGACGAGCAGTACTTC; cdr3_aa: CAIRRSGRGDEQYF
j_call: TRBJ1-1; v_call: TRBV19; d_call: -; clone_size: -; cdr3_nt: TGTGCCAGTACTAGGGGTAGGGGCACTGAAGCTTTCTTT; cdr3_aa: CASTRGRGTEAFF
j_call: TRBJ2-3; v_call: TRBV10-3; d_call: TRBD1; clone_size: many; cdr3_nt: TGTGCCATCAGTGAGTCCCGGGACAGGGGTGGAGATACGCAGTATTTT; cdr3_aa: CAISESRDRGGDTQYF
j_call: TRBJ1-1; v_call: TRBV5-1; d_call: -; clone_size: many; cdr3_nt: TGCGCCAGCAGCTTGGTAGGGGAAACTGAAGCTTTCTTT; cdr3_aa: CASSLVGETEAFF
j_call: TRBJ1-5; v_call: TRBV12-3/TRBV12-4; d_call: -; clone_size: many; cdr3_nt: TGTGCCAGCATCCTCAATGGGGGAAATCAGCCCCAGCATTTT; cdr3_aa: CASILNGGNQPQHF
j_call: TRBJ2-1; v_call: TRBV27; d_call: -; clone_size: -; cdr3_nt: TGTGCCAGCAGCATGACTGTAGGGAGGATTGAGCAGTTCTTC; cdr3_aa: CASSMTVGRIEQFF
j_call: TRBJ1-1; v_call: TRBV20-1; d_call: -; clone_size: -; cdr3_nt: TGCAGTGCTACTCGGGGGCTTGGGAACACTGAAGCTTTCTTT; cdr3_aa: CSATRGLGNTEAFF
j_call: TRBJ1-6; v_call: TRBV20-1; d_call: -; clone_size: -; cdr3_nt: TGCAGTGCTAGGCCGGGGGGCGTCCCTTCACCCCTCCACTTT; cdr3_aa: CSARPGGVPSPLHF
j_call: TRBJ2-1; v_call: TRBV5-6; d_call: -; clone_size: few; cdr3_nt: TGTGCCAGCAGATCCCCCATGGCGCCGGGTTACAATGAGCAGTTCTTC; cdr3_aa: CASRSPMAPGYNEQFF